A selection of T cell receptor beta chains follows, all from one sample in a study of T cell repertoires in cytomegalovirus infection. TCRdb passed the reads through MiXCR, listing each CDR3 protein once. The sample has approximately 250,000 distinct CDR3 sequences; about 5.9% are singletons. Sequencing was done on a sample of PBMCs. Receptor source: a human donor in good health (CMV status not recorded). Some clones in this sample may be carry-over from other donors' samples. The CDR3 runs from the conserved cysteine through the conserved F or W. Each record gives: J gene, D gene, clone size, V gene, CDR3 protein, CDR3 DNA. D genes are given only for firm matches. The size field is filled for only some rows; it gives once, few, many or a size class.

J gene: TRBJ2-7
D gene: NA
clone size: many
V gene: TRBV29-1
CDR3 protein: CSVGTEAEQYF
CDR3 DNA: TGCAGCGTTGGGACCGAGGCCGAGCAGTACTTC

J gene: TRBJ2-7
D gene: TRBD1
clone size: few
V gene: TRBV20-1
CDR3 protein: CSPIVRDRVHEQYF
CDR3 DNA: TGCAGTCCCATCGTTCGGGACAGGGTGCACGAGCAGTACTTC

J gene: TRBJ1-6
D gene: TRBD1
clone size: many
V gene: TRBV28
CDR3 protein: CASSRGGTVNYNSPLHF
CDR3 DNA: TGTGCCAGCAGCCGGGGAGGGACAGTGAACTATAATTCACCCCTCCACTTT

J gene: TRBJ2-1
D gene: NA
clone size: many
V gene: TRBV20-1
CDR3 protein: CSARLGRGQFF
CDR3 DNA: TGCAGTGCTAGACTCGGGCGGGGGCAGTTCTTC

J gene: TRBJ1-1
D gene: NA
clone size: many
V gene: TRBV5-6
CDR3 protein: CASSRPGAGAEAFF
CDR3 DNA: TGTGCCAGCAGTAGACCTGGGGCCGGGGCTGAAGCTTTCTTT

J gene: TRBJ1-2
D gene: NA
clone size: many
V gene: TRBV28
CDR3 protein: CASSQYDSNYGYTF
CDR3 DNA: TGTGCCAGCAGTCAGTACGACAGTAACTATGGCTACACCTTC

J gene: TRBJ2-1
D gene: NA
clone size: many
V gene: TRBV6-1
CDR3 protein: CASKRREGSHEQFF
CDR3 DNA: TGTGCCAGCAAACGCAGGGAAGGTAGTCATGAGCAGTTCTTC

J gene: TRBJ1-2
D gene: TRBD1
clone size: many
V gene: TRBV6-2/TRBV6-3
CDR3 protein: CASSKPGQAYTF
CDR3 DNA: TGTGCCAGCAGTAAACCGGGACAGGCCTACACCTTC

J gene: TRBJ1-6
D gene: NA
clone size: many
V gene: TRBV7-2
CDR3 protein: CASSLYSQPLHF
CDR3 DNA: TGTGCCAGCAGCTTATATTCCCAACCCCTCCACTTT

J gene: TRBJ1-1
D gene: NA
clone size: NA
V gene: TRBV15
CDR3 protein: CATSREPDTEAFF
CDR3 DNA: TGTGCCACCAGCAGAGAACCAGACACTGAAGCTTTCTTT

J gene: TRBJ1-2
D gene: TRBD1
clone size: many
V gene: TRBV6-5
CDR3 protein: CASSYSTGVGGYTF
CDR3 DNA: TGTGCCAGCAGTTACTCTACAGGGGTCGGCGGCTACACCTTC

J gene: TRBJ2-1
D gene: TRBD2
clone size: NA
V gene: TRBV25-1
CDR3 protein: CASSKTSGGRMYNEQFF
CDR3 DNA: TGTGCCAGCAGTAAGACTAGCGGGGGCCGAATGTACAATGAGCAGTTCTTC

J gene: TRBJ2-5
D gene: TRBD2
clone size: many
V gene: TRBV6-6
CDR3 protein: CASSYSGTSGNQETQYF
CDR3 DNA: TGTGCCAGCAGTTACTCCGGGACTAGCGGTAACCAAGAGACCCAGTACTTC

J gene: TRBJ2-7
D gene: NA
clone size: many
V gene: TRBV2
CDR3 protein: CASNENRPGEQYF
CDR3 DNA: TGTGCCAGCAATGAGAATCGCCCTGGGGAGCAGTACTTC

J gene: TRBJ1-1
D gene: TRBD1
clone size: many
V gene: TRBV19
CDR3 protein: CASSIGDRVNTEAFF
CDR3 DNA: TGTGCCAGTAGTATAGGGGACAGGGTGAACACTGAAGCTTTCTTT

J gene: TRBJ1-4
D gene: NA
clone size: many
V gene: TRBV27
CDR3 protein: CASRSHGNEKLFF
CDR3 DNA: TGTGCCAGCAGATCACACGGAAATGAAAAACTGTTTTTT

J gene: TRBJ2-7
D gene: NA
clone size: many
V gene: TRBV7-9
CDR3 protein: CASSFGRGSYDEQYF
CDR3 DNA: TGTGCCAGCAGCTTCGGCCGGGGGAGTTATGACGAGCAGTACTTC

J gene: TRBJ1-5
D gene: TRBD1
clone size: many
V gene: TRBV7-6
CDR3 protein: CASSLAGGDRNQPQHF
CDR3 DNA: TGTGCCAGCAGCTTAGCCGGGGGGGACAGGAATCAGCCCCAGCATTTT

J gene: TRBJ2-5
D gene: NA
clone size: many
V gene: TRBV29-1
CDR3 protein: CSVRSGETQYF
CDR3 DNA: TGCAGTGTGAGGTCAGGAGAGACCCAGTACTTC

J gene: TRBJ2-7
D gene: NA
clone size: many
V gene: TRBV5-1
CDR3 protein: CASSLRDTQEQYF
CDR3 DNA: TGCGCCAGCAGCCTCCGGGACACACAAGAGCAGTACTTC

J gene: TRBJ1-2
D gene: TRBD1
clone size: many
V gene: TRBV27
CDR3 protein: CASSMGRGYSNYGYTF
CDR3 DNA: TGTGCCAGCAGCATGGGCAGGGGGTATTCGAACTATGGCTACACCTTC

J gene: TRBJ2-7
D gene: NA
clone size: many
V gene: TRBV29-1
CDR3 protein: CSVEGRTTYEQYF
CDR3 DNA: TGCAGCGTTGAAGGGCGGACAACCTACGAGCAGTACTTC

J gene: TRBJ2-7
D gene: TRBD1
clone size: many
V gene: TRBV7-6
CDR3 protein: CASSKTGGAYHEQYF
CDR3 DNA: TGTGCCAGCAGCAAGACAGGGGGCGCATACCACGAGCAGTACTTC

J gene: TRBJ1-4
D gene: NA
clone size: many
V gene: TRBV28
CDR3 protein: CASSPRANEKLFF
CDR3 DNA: TGTGCCAGCAGTCCGAGGGCTAATGAAAAACTGTTTTTT

J gene: TRBJ2-7
D gene: TRBD2
clone size: many
V gene: TRBV7-2
CDR3 protein: CASSFAGGPYEQYF
CDR3 DNA: TGTGCCAGCAGCTTCGCGGGGGGGCCCTACGAGCAGTACTTC

J gene: TRBJ2-7
D gene: NA
clone size: many
V gene: TRBV14
CDR3 protein: CASSQRNNRRISEQYF
CDR3 DNA: TGTGCCAGCAGCCAAAGAAACAACAGGCGGATAAGCGAGCAGTACTTC

J gene: TRBJ1-1
D gene: TRBD1
clone size: many
V gene: TRBV28
CDR3 protein: CASSFGQVYEAFF
CDR3 DNA: TGTGCCAGCAGTTTCGGACAGGTTTACGAAGCTTTCTTT

J gene: TRBJ1-2
D gene: NA
clone size: many
V gene: TRBV5-8
CDR3 protein: CASEGWGERGYTF
CDR3 DNA: TGTGCCAGCGAAGGTTGGGGCGAGCGAGGCTACACCTTC

J gene: TRBJ1-1
D gene: NA
clone size: few
V gene: TRBV20-1
CDR3 protein: CSAIRAGGLNTEAFF
CDR3 DNA: TGCAGTGCTATTAGGGCCGGGGGCCTGAACACTGAAGCTTTCTTT

J gene: TRBJ2-3
D gene: TRBD2
clone size: many
V gene: TRBV4-3
CDR3 protein: CASSQDSTSGPDTQYF
CDR3 DNA: TGCGCCAGCAGCCAAGATTCCACTAGCGGCCCAGATACGCAGTATTTT

J gene: TRBJ1-5
D gene: NA
clone size: many
V gene: TRBV7-2
CDR3 protein: CASSLEQGNQPQHF
CDR3 DNA: TGTGCCAGCAGCTTAGAGCAGGGCAATCAGCCCCAGCATTTT

J gene: TRBJ1-1
D gene: NA
clone size: few
V gene: TRBV14
CDR3 protein: CASSPLTVEAFF
CDR3 DNA: TGTGCCAGCAGCCCTCTGACAGTTGAAGCTTTCTTT

J gene: TRBJ1-5
D gene: NA
clone size: NA
V gene: TRBV7-2
CDR3 protein: CASSTWGDNNQPQHF
CDR3 DNA: TGTGCCAGCAGCACTTGGGGGGACAATAATCAGCCCCAGCATTTT

J gene: TRBJ1-1
D gene: NA
clone size: few
V gene: TRBV20-1
CDR3 protein: CSAPRGPNRDTEAFF
CDR3 DNA: TGCAGTGCCCCCCGGGGTCCCAATCGAGACACTGAAGCTTTCTTT

J gene: TRBJ1-2
D gene: NA
clone size: many
V gene: TRBV30
CDR3 protein: CAWLPPDAANYGYTF
CDR3 DNA: TGTGCCTGGCTCCCCCCAGACGCCGCTAACTATGGCTACACCTTC

J gene: TRBJ2-7
D gene: TRBD2
clone size: NA
V gene: TRBV10-3
CDR3 protein: CAISESASGGNYEQYF
CDR3 DNA: TGTGCCATCAGTGAGTCGGCTAGCGGGGGAAACTACGAGCAGTACTTC

J gene: TRBJ2-1
D gene: TRBD2
clone size: many
V gene: TRBV7-2
CDR3 protein: CASSLAFSGGTYNEQFF
CDR3 DNA: TGTGCCAGCAGCTTAGCTTTTTCGGGGGGGACCTACAATGAGCAGTTCTTC

J gene: TRBJ2-7
D gene: TRBD1
clone size: NA
V gene: TRBV20-1
CDR3 protein: CSARWDRGLGNEQYF
CDR3 DNA: TGCAGTGCTAGATGGGACAGGGGACTTGGAAACGAGCAGTACTTC

J gene: TRBJ1-5
D gene: NA
clone size: many
V gene: TRBV5-6
CDR3 protein: CASSPFGDQPQHF
CDR3 DNA: TGTGCCAGCAGTCCGTTCGGGGATCAGCCCCAGCATTTT

J gene: TRBJ1-5
D gene: NA
clone size: few
V gene: TRBV20-1
CDR3 protein: CSAPETGNNQPQHF
CDR3 DNA: TGCAGTGCTCCCGAGACAGGTAACAATCAGCCCCAGCATTTT

J gene: TRBJ1-1
D gene: NA
clone size: few
V gene: TRBV29-1
CDR3 protein: CSVGSYTEAFF
CDR3 DNA: TGCAGCGTAGGAAGTTACACTGAAGCTTTCTTT

J gene: TRBJ2-3
D gene: TRBD1
clone size: NA
V gene: TRBV20-1
CDR3 protein: CSARPRQGGADTQYF
CDR3 DNA: TGCAGTGCTAGACCCCGACAGGGTGGCGCAGATACGCAGTATTTT

J gene: TRBJ1-6
D gene: TRBD1
clone size: few
V gene: TRBV9
CDR3 protein: CASSETGDNSPLHF
CDR3 DNA: TGTGCCAGCAGCGAAACAGGGGATAATTCACCCCTCCACTTT

J gene: TRBJ2-5
D gene: TRBD1
clone size: NA
V gene: TRBV2
CDR3 protein: CASSEMGQGLQTQYF
CDR3 DNA: TGTGCCAGCAGTGAAATGGGACAGGGTTTGCAGACCCAGTACTTC

J gene: TRBJ1-5
D gene: NA
clone size: many
V gene: TRBV15
CDR3 protein: CATSIGGKSDQPQHF
CDR3 DNA: TGTGCCACCAGCATTGGCGGTAAAAGCGATCAGCCCCAGCATTTT

J gene: TRBJ1-2
D gene: NA
clone size: many
V gene: TRBV6-5
CDR3 protein: CASSYSLLGNYGYTF
CDR3 DNA: TGTGCCAGCAGTTACTCCCTCCTTGGGAACTATGGCTACACCTTC

J gene: TRBJ2-2
D gene: TRBD1
clone size: many
V gene: TRBV4-1
CDR3 protein: CASSQYRGDTGELFF
CDR3 DNA: TGCGCCAGCAGCCAGTACAGGGGTGACACCGGGGAGCTGTTTTTT

J gene: TRBJ2-3
D gene: TRBD1
clone size: many
V gene: TRBV20-1
CDR3 protein: CSARGPTHTQYF
CDR3 DNA: TGCAGTGCCAGGGGGCCCACACATACGCAGTATTTT

J gene: TRBJ2-5
D gene: NA
clone size: many
V gene: TRBV9
CDR3 protein: CASSLLGGGSQETQYF
CDR3 DNA: TGTGCCAGCAGCCTTTTGGGGGGAGGTTCTCAAGAGACCCAGTACTTC

J gene: TRBJ2-5
D gene: TRBD1
clone size: many
V gene: TRBV20-1
CDR3 protein: CSARSRTGGEETQYF
CDR3 DNA: TGCAGTGCTAGATCCCGGACAGGGGGCGAAGAGACCCAGTACTTC

J gene: TRBJ1-1
D gene: NA
clone size: few
V gene: TRBV7-9
CDR3 protein: CASMDRNTEAFF
CDR3 DNA: TGTGCCAGCATGGACAGGAACACTGAAGCTTTCTTT

J gene: TRBJ2-1
D gene: TRBD1
clone size: NA
V gene: TRBV10-3
CDR3 protein: CAISESGQIRNEQFF
CDR3 DNA: TGTGCCATCAGTGAATCGGGACAGATACGCAATGAGCAGTTCTTC

J gene: TRBJ1-4
D gene: NA
clone size: many
V gene: TRBV7-2
CDR3 protein: CASSSATNEKLFF
CDR3 DNA: TGTGCCAGCAGCTCGGCAACTAATGAAAAACTGTTTTTT